The 21 T cell receptor beta chains in this list originate from one sample, sequenced in a study of blood T cell repertoires in COVID-19. Measured with immunoSEQ multiplex PCR; TCRdb has only the in-frame clones, and not every one. The top ten clones hold roughly 19% of a sample with 84,000 or so clones, more than 80% of them seen once. Material for sequencing was peripheral blood. The receptors stem from a woman aged 80 or over with acute or convalescent COVID-19.

This chain uses TRBV3-1 (or the pseudogene TRBV3-2) with TRBJ1-2, with a possible D match to TRBD1 (5 bases). Germline CDR1 is LGHDT and CDR2 is YNNKEL (reference sequence). Trimming took 1 base from V and 5 from J, leaving 17 bases between them. The CDR3 is 16 residues long. Here the CDR3 DNA reads TGTGCCAGCAGCCAAGGGGGCTGGACGGACCATTATGGCTACACCTTC. It yields the protein CASSQGGWTDHYGYTF.

CDR3 DNA: TGTGCCTGGAGGGGGACAGGGGCCTCTACTGCTATCTCCTACGAGCAGTACTTC. Translation: CAWRGTGASTAISYEQYF. The rearrangement joins TRBV30 to TRBJ2-7; 10 bases fit TRBD1. The germline CDR1 and CDR2 sequences are GTSNPN and SVGIG (reference sequence). The CDR3 has 18 amino acids. The junction had 14 bases not matched to a gene; V was cut back by 3 bases and J by 0 bases.

The chain recombines TRBV5-8 with TRBJ2-1; D not resolved. The length of the CDR3 is 14 residues. The germline CDR1 and CDR2 sequences are SGHTS and YDEGEE. CDR3 DNA: TGTGCAAGCTGCTACGGTCAGGCATACAATGAGCAGTTCTTC. It codes for CASCYGQAYNEQFF.

V is TRBV15 and J is TRBJ2-3, with 8 bases matching TRBD2. The CDR3 is 16 amino acids. In germline, CDR1 is LNHNV, CDR2 YYDKDF (reference sequence). V lost 1 base and J lost 1; bases outside the gene matches: 4. The chain's CDR3 is CATSRAFSGGTDTQYF. In DNA form, the CDR3 reads TGTGCCACCAGCAGAGCTTTTAGCGGGGGCACAGATACGCAGTATTTT. Together with reference TRBV15 and TRBJ2-3, the CDR3 gives the full variable domain: DAMVIQNPRYQVTQFGKPVTLSCSQTLNHNVMYWYQQKSSQAPKLLFHYYDKDFNNEADTPDNFQSRRPNTSFCFLDIRSPGLGDTAMYLCATSRAFSGGTDTQYFGPGTRLTVL.

J is TRBJ2-2 and V is TRBV9; TRBD1 is a possible D gene (6 bases). V shed 4 bases and J shed 4 bases, with 14 bases lying between them. The CDR3 has 15 residues. Germline CDR1 SGDLS, CDR2 YYNGEE. This chain's CDR3 is CASSRLEGGTGELFF. As DNA, the CDR3 is TGTGCCAGCAGCAGATTGGAAGGGGGCACCGGGGAGCTGTTTTTT.

This clone was counted a few times. The chain couples TRBV7-9 to TRBJ2-3, with 13 bases that match TRBD2. The CDR3 is made up of 16 amino acids. J was trimmed by 2 bases and V by 5 bases; bases with no gene match: 4. CDR1 and CDR2 from the germline V gene are SEHNR and FQNEAQ (reference sequence). In DNA, the CDR3 is TGTGCCAGCAGCCCCGGACTAGCGGGGGACACAGATACGCAGTATTTT. Encoded protein: CASSPGLAGDTDTQYF.

For the CDR3, the DNA is TGTGCCAGCAGCCGGGCAGGACTAGCGGGAGAGACCCAGTACTTC. Translation gives CASSRAGLAGETQYF. This rearrangement joins TRBV7-2 to TRBJ2-5, with 11 bases fitting TRBD2. J gave up 4 bases and V 5 bases, and 6 bases lay outside the gene matches. Germline assignment: CDR1 SGHTA and CDR2 FQGNSA. This CDR3 spans 15 amino acids.

CDR3 coding DNA: TGTGCCAGCAGCGCTCAGGGGGCTGGGGCCAACGTCCTGACTTTC. Protein product: CASSAQGAGANVLTF. This chain links TRBV2 with TRBJ2-6; 7 bases are a match to TRBD1. The CDR3 length is 15 residues. Germline assignment: CDR1 SNHLY and CDR2 FYNNEI. After removal of 6 bases from V and 2 bases from J, the junction contained 4 bases not matched to a gene.

This clone was seen once. The chain employs TRBV5-5 and TRBJ2-5; 13 nucleotides match TRBD2. Germline loops: CDR1 SGHKS, CDR2 YYEKEE (reference sequence). This CDR3 has 19 residues. V gave up 0 bases and J gave up 1 base; unmatched junction bases: 9. CDR3 nucleotide sequence: TGTGCCAGCAGCTTGGTTGGACTAGCGGGGGTGATGTCCCAAGAGACCCAGTACTTC. Translated, it gives CASSLVGLAGVMSQETQYF.

This sequence joins TRBV7-6 and TRBJ2-7; 10 bases map to TRBD2. CDR3 length equals 15 residues. Germline V gives CDR1 SGHVS, CDR2 FNYEAQ. V dropped 5 bases and J dropped 2; count of bases not matched to a gene: 6. CDR3: CASSTGTSDPYEQYF. Written as DNA, the CDR3 is TGTGCCAGCAGCACCGGGACTAGCGACCCCTACGAGCAGTACTTC.

The chain employs TRBV30 and TRBJ2-5; D is ambiguous. This CDR3 has 13 residues. Germline values: CDR1 GTSNPN, CDR2 SVGIG (reference sequence). V was cut by 3 bases and J by 0 bases, with 8 bases left in between. The CDR3, as DNA: TGTGCCTGGAGGGTCGGGTACCAAGAGACCCAGTACTTC. This gives the protein CAWRVGYQETQYF.

This chain connects TRBV30 to TRBJ2-3, with TRBD1 matching 9 bases. Trimming took 5 bases from V and 0 from J; bases not matched to a gene: 6. CDR3 length equals 15 residues. Per the germline V gene, CDR1 is GTSNPN and CDR2 is SVGIG (reference sequence). The CDR3: CAWDRDRESTDTQYF. The CDR3 nucleotides are TGTGCCTGGGACCGGGACAGGGAAAGCACAGATACGCAGTATTTT.

This chain uses TRBV10-3 with TRBJ1-1; perhaps TRBD1 as D (6 bases). The V gene lost 8 bases and the J gene lost 1 base, with 14 bases spanning the gap. The CDR3 is 14 amino acids. Germline-derived CDR1 and CDR2 are ENHRY and SYGVKD. The CDR3 spells CAIQFQQGNTEAFF. The CDR3 DNA sequence: TGTGCCATCCAGTTCCAACAGGGGAACACTGAAGCTTTCTTT.

The J gene is TRBJ2-7, the V gene TRBV7-2; 8 nucleotides match TRBD1. The CDR3 loop spans 13 amino acids. The germline CDR1 and CDR2 sequences are SGHTA and FQGNSA. Trimming at V came to 6 bases and at J to 6 bases, leaving 7 bases not matched to a gene. DNA for the CDR3: TGTGCCAGCAGTTACCAGGGGGCGTTCGAGCAGTACTTC. Amino acids: CASSYQGAFEQYF. The entire variable domain, with the rest obtained from reference TRBV7-2 and TRBJ2-7, is as follows: GAGVSQSPSNKVTEKGKDVELRCDPISGHTALYWYRQSLGQGLEFLIYFQGNSAPDKSGLPSDRFSAERTGGSVSTLTIQRTQQEDSAVYLCASSYQGAFEQYFGPGTRLTVT.

The J gene is TRBJ2-4, the V gene TRBV4-2; 11 positions agree with TRBD2. This CDR3 spans 17 amino acids. V was pared by 1 base and J by 1 base, with 3 bases of the junction left unmatched. Germline-derived CDR1 and CDR2 are LGHNA and YNFKEQ. The CDR3 bases are TGTGCCAGCAGCCAAGGCTCTAGCGGGAGGGCCAAAAACATTCAGTACTTC. Amino acids: CASSQGSSGRAKNIQYF.

V gene TRBV5-8 combines with J gene TRBJ2-7, with 9 bases that match TRBD1. Germline CDR1 reads SGHTS; CDR2 reads YDEGEE. Losses at the gene ends were 4 bases for V and 2 bases for J; bases not matched to a gene: 4. This CDR3 region has 14 residues. CDR3 sequence (DNA): TGTGCCAGCAGCATAGGACAGGGGACCTACGAGCAGTACTTC. Its translation: CASSIGQGTYEQYF.

This rearrangement joins TRBV30 to TRBJ2-1; TRBD2 matches at 7 bases. CDR1 and CDR2 from the germline V gene are GTSNPN and SVGIG (reference sequence). The trim removed 2 bases at V and 8 bases at J, leaving 3 bases unmatched. The CDR3 runs 12 residues. CDR3 nucleotides: TGTGCCTGGAGTAGTAGCGGGTATGAGCAGTTCTTC. It specifies CAWSSSGYEQFF.

V usage is TRBV5-1 and J usage is TRBJ1-6, with D hard to call. CDR1 SGHRS and CDR2 YFSETQ come from the germline V gene. The V and J ends lost 0 bases and 0 bases respectively, with 7 bases between them. The CDR3 is 16 amino acids. In DNA, the CDR3 is TGCGCCAGCAGCTTGGAAGGGAGCTCCTATAATTCACCCCTCCACTTT. This codes for CASSLEGSSYNSPLHF. Complete variable domain (other parts from reference TRBV5-1 and TRBJ1-6): KAGVTQTPRYLIKTRGQQVTLSCSPISGHRSVSWYQQTPGQGLQFLFEYFSETQRNKGNFPGRFSGRQFSNSRSEMNVSTLELGDSALYLCASSLEGSSYNSPLHFGNGTRLTVT.

The gene calls are TRBV24-1 and TRBJ1-6; 8 nucleotides agree with TRBD1. The J segment lost 7 bases and the V segment lost 7 bases, leaving 8 bases of the junction unmatched. Germline V gives CDR1 KGHDR, CDR2 SFDVKD. The CDR3 consists of 15 residues. The CDR3, as DNA: TGTGCCACCAGCGGGGACAGGCGGATCAATTCACCCCTCCACTTT. Translation gives CATSGDRRINSPLHF.

The chain employs TRBV7-9 and TRBJ2-3, with TRBD1 as a possible D gene (6 bases). This CDR3 region has 16 residues. Germline V gene data show CDR1 as SEHNR and CDR2 as FQNEAQ (reference sequence). The V end was cut by 5 bases, the J end by 4 bases, with 19 bases between. The CDR3 reads CASSQGRGGVSDTQYF. CDR3 nucleotides: TGTGCCAGCAGCCAAGGGAGAGGGGGAGTATCAGATACGCAGTATTTT.

V and J are TRBV30 and TRBJ1-1; D might be TRBD1 (6 bases). The CDR3 spans 13 residues. V lost 2 bases to trimming and J lost 4 bases, with 11 bases between them. Per the germline V gene, CDR1 is GTSNPN and CDR2 is SVGIG (reference sequence). CDR3 coding DNA: TGTGCCTGGAGTCCAGGGGCAGGCACTGAAGCTTTCTTT. It encodes CAWSPGAGTEAFF. Together with reference TRBV30 and TRBJ1-1, the CDR3 gives the full variable domain: SQTIHQWPATLVQPVGSPLSLECTVEGTSNPNLYWYRQAAGRGLQLLFYSVGIGQISSEVPQNLSASRPQDRQFILSSKKLLLSDSGFYLCAWSPGAGTEAFFGQGTRLTVV.